One and the same sample provided the 20 T cell receptor beta chains below, sequenced in a study of regulatory T cells in long-lasting Graves disease. Both iRepertoire HTBI primers and Arm-PCR of CDR3 regions were used to build the TCR beta libraries. From the multiplex PCR reads, TCRdb called clonotypes with MiXCR, one entry per CDR3 protein. In the table there are some 370,000 distinct CDR3 sequences, around 23% of which are singletons. Time point noted: persistent/refractory GD, antithyroid drugs over 5 years with positive TRAb. After RNA was extracted from PBMCs, the TCR library was made from it. The sequencing here drew on peripheral blood mononuclear cells (PBMCs), taken when the disease was refractory, from a patient treated with antithyroid drugs. All receptors come from a woman in her thirties or forties with Graves disease.

A few counts support this clonotype. This could be a read error, since a much larger clone is one nucleotide away. The chain uses TRBV11-2 and TRBJ2-5; no definite D call. The germline gives CDR1 SGHAT, CDR2 FQNNGV. The CDR3 loop spans 11 amino acids. In DNA form, the CDR3 reads TGTGCCGGCAGCTTCGCAGAGACCCAGTACTTC. It translates to CAGSFAETQYF.

The rearrangement uses TRBV18 and TRBJ1-1; D call uncertain. This CDR3 is built from 12 residues. Germline V gene data show CDR1 as KGHSH and CDR2 as LQKENI. The ends were cut back, 3 bases at V and 8 bases at J, with 10 bases in the middle. This CDR3 is CASSPMGSEAFF. CDR3 in DNA: TGTGCCAGCTCACCGATGGGCTCCGAAGCTTTCTTT.

This clonotype has at least ten counts. The J gene is TRBJ1-1, the V gene TRBV9; unclear D gene. The V end was cut by 1 base, the J end by 1 base, with 8 bases between. The CDR3 is 14 residues long. Germline-derived CDR1 and CDR2 are SGDLS and YYNGEE. The CDR3 loop reads CASSVKGSNTEAFF. CDR3 coding DNA: TGTGCCAGCAGCGTAAAGGGTTCGAACACTGAAGCTTTCTTT.

This clonotype came up a few times. This chain joins TRBV28 and TRBJ2-3, with D possibly matching TRBD1 (7 bases). The CDR3 has 18 amino acids. CDR1 and CDR2 (germline): MDHEN, SYDVKM. The V end was cut by 3 bases, the J end by 3 bases, with 22 bases between. CDR3 coding DNA: TGTGCCAGCAGTTTTCTTACCTTTTGGAGGGGGCGGACAGATACGCAGTATTTT. It specifies CASSFLTFWRGRTDTQYF.

This clonotype was observed a few times. The rearrangement joins TRBV3-1 to TRBJ2-7; perhaps TRBD1 as D (5 bases). The CDR3 runs to 15 residues. The V and J ends lost 0 bases and 5 bases respectively, with 14 bases between them. The germline CDR1 and CDR2 sequences are LGHDT and YNNKEL (reference sequence). The chain's CDR3 is CASSQEGSGPDEQYF. The DNA of the CDR3 is TGTGCCAGCAGCCAAGAAGGTTCAGGGCCCGACGAGCAGTACTTC.

The sample holds a few counts of this clonotype. The chain is built from TRBV28 and TRBJ1-1, with 7 bases that match TRBD1. Germline V gives CDR1 MDHEN, CDR2 SYDVKM. Trimming removed 6 bases from V and 7 bases from J; junction bases left unmatched: 11. The CDR3 has 14 amino acids. CDR3 sequence: CASRSTGNLIEAFF. CDR3 in DNA: TGTGCCAGCAGGTCGACAGGGAACCTCATTGAAGCTTTCTTT.

As regards this clonotype: With only one base between it and a far larger clone, this is likely a read error. The chain recombines TRBV12-3 or TRBV12-4 with TRBJ1-2; D uncertain. Trimming shortened V by 6 bases and J by 4 bases, and 12 bases separated the two germline ends. The CDR3 runs 13 residues. The CDR3 nucleotides read TGTGCCAGCAGAAACGGACGCCCCTATGGCTACACCTTC. Protein product: CASRNGRPYGYTF.

V and J are TRBV28 and TRBJ2-1, with D maybe TRBD1 (6 bases). CDR1 MDHEN and CDR2 SYDVKM come from the germline V gene. Deletions cut 3 bases from V and 4 bases from J, with 16 bases between. The CDR3 totals 16 residues. The CDR3 DNA reads as TGTGCCAGCAGTTTCCCCCTCGGACAGTCGTACAATGAGCAGTTCTTC. Encoded protein: CASSFPLGQSYNEQFF.

The table lists this clonotype with a few counts. The V call is TRBV27, the J call TRBJ2-2, with D uncertain. The CDR3 length is 13 residues. V was shortened by 5 bases and J by 4 bases, with 8 bases between the two germline ends. Germline CDR1 MNHEY, CDR2 SMNVEV (reference sequence). This CDR3 reads CASSRPLTGELFF. CDR3 coding DNA: TGTGCCAGCAGTCGCCCTCTCACCGGGGAGCTGTTTTTT.

There are a few counts of this clonotype. The rearrangement uses TRBV20-1 and TRBJ2-7, with TRBD1 as a possible D gene (5 bases). This CDR3 spans 10 amino acids. V lost 8 bases to trimming and J lost 6 bases, with 11 bases between them. CDR1 is DFQATT and CDR2 is SNEGSKA in the germline V gene (reference sequence). CDR3 DNA sequence: TGCAGTATGGGCAGGGCCGAGCAGTACTTC. It specifies CSMGRAEQYF.

This chain links TRBV6-1 with TRBJ2-3; D not resolved. The CDR3 consists of 15 residues. V was pared by 6 bases and J by 2 bases, with 15 bases between. Germline CDR1 is MNHNS and CDR2 is SASEGT. CDR3 region: CASSLGDTATDTQYF. The CDR3 DNA reads as TGTGCCAGCAGCTTAGGAGACACTGCCACAGATACGCAGTATTTT.

A few counts support this clonotype. The genes are TRBV5-4 and TRBJ2-5; D unresolved. CDR3 length: 16 amino acids. From germline, CDR1 is SGHNT and CDR2 YYREEE (reference sequence). V was clipped by 0 bases and J by 2 bases, with 14 bases between them. CDR3 sequence (DNA): TGTGCCAGCAGCTTGGGGGTAGTACGAAAACAAGAGACCCAGTACTTC. Its protein is CASSLGVVRKQETQYF.

The J gene is TRBJ1-2, the V gene TRBV3-1; D is possibly TRBD1 (5 bases). CDR1 and CDR2 from the germline V gene are LGHDT and YNNKEL (reference sequence). V lost 2 bases and J lost 1, with 14 bases in between. This CDR3 is 16 amino acids long. This chain's CDR3 is CASSQKRTSINYGYTF. The CDR3, as DNA: TGTGCCAGCAGCCAAAAAAGGACATCTATTAACTATGGCTACACCTTC.

V and J are TRBV9 and TRBJ1-4, with D possibly matching TRBD1 (6 bases). Between the trimmed V and J ends, which lost 4 bases and 5 bases, there was a span of 12 bases. This CDR3 contains 14 residues. CDR1 and CDR2 (germline): SGDLS, YYNGEE. The DNA of the CDR3 is TGTGCCAGCAGCCCACAGGGAGAGAATGAAAAACTGTTTTTT. The encoded protein is CASSPQGENEKLFF.

Many counts were recorded for this clonotype. The chain uses TRBV11-2 and TRBJ2-1; TRBD2 matches at 11 bases. Germline V CDR1 and CDR2: SGHAT, FQNNGV. The CDR3 has 18 amino acids. Trimming cost V 5 bases and J 5 bases; bases outside gene matches: 14. CDR3 bases: TGTGCCAGCAGCCCACTCAAGGGGCCTAGCGGGAGGCACAATGAGCAGTTCTTC. Translating gives CASSPLKGPSGRHNEQFF.

This clonotype was counted many times. The chain employs TRBV6-1 and TRBJ2-2, with D tentatively TRBD2 (5 bases). Germline V gene data show CDR1 as MNHNS and CDR2 as SASEGT. The CDR3 covers 12 residues. The V end was cut by 7 bases, the J end by 7 bases, with 10 bases between. The chain's CDR3 is CASKFGGGELFF. DNA for the CDR3: TGTGCCAGCAAGTTCGGAGGCGGGGAGCTGTTTTTT.

This clonotype was detected only a few times. The chain has TRBV5-1 and TRBJ2-1, with D tentatively TRBD1 (6 bases). Deletions cut 0 bases from V and 0 bases from J, with 10 bases between. The CDR3 is 16 amino acids. Germline V CDR1 and CDR2: SGHRS, YFSETQ. This chain's CDR3 is CASSLDRVGSYNEQFF. CDR3 DNA: TGCGCCAGCAGCTTGGACAGGGTAGGCTCCTACAATGAGCAGTTCTTC.

The V and J genes are TRBV3-1 and TRBJ2-1; 7 bases fit TRBD2. From germline, CDR1 is LGHDT and CDR2 YNNKEL (reference sequence). Unmatched junction bases numbered 2, after V lost 4 bases and J lost 2 bases. The CDR3 contains 14 residues. The CDR3 region is CASSRSGAYNEQFF. As DNA, the CDR3 is TGTGCCAGCAGCCGGAGCGGGGCCTACAATGAGCAGTTCTTC.

The genes are TRBV20-1 and TRBJ2-7; D perhaps matches TRBD2 (6 bases). Trimming pared 6 bases from V and 4 bases from J, leaving 25 bases between. This CDR3 has 16 residues. Germline values: CDR1 DFQATT, CDR2 SNEGSKA (reference sequence). DNA for the CDR3: TGCAGTGCCCCGCATGTTAGCGGAGCGGAGAGGTACGAGCAGTACTTC. Translation gives CSAPHVSGAERYEQYF.

This clonotype was seen at least ten times. The gene calls are TRBV2 and TRBJ2-7; D is uncertain. The CDR3 covers 12 residues. V shed 3 bases and J shed 2 bases, with 5 bases lying between them. The germline gives CDR1 SNHLY, CDR2 FYNNEI. The CDR3 is CASSEPAYEQYF. The CDR3, as DNA: TGTGCCAGCAGTGAGCCCGCCTACGAGCAGTACTTC.